The rows below give T cell receptor beta chains drawn from one sample of a study of cytomegalovirus exposure and HLA in healthy donors. Libraries were prepared by immunoSEQ multiplex PCR; TCRdb keeps only in-frame clonotypes and omits some of them. Among roughly 220,000 clones listed, 75% to 95% were seen once. Sequencing was performed on PBMCs. All receptors come from a woman younger than 30 in good health and CMV-seronegative. The CDR3 runs from the conserved cysteine through the conserved F or W.

J gene: TRBJ1-3; V gene: TRBV4-1; CDR3 protein: CASSQENRGTGNTIYF
J gene: TRBJ1-1; V gene: TRBV4-1; CDR3 protein: CASSQDRVPRGAFF
J gene: TRBJ2-7; V gene: TRBV11-2; CDR3 protein: CASSIGTGGEQYF
J gene: TRBJ1-1; V gene: TRBV7-3; CDR3 protein: CASSFEMMNTEAFF
J gene: TRBJ1-4; V gene: TRBV28; CDR3 protein: CASSSIDRANEKLFF
J gene: TRBJ2-7; V gene: TRBV4-1; CDR3 protein: CASSQDHVSYEQYF
J gene: TRBJ2-2; V gene: TRBV7-9; CDR3 protein: CASRPGQGGTGELFF
J gene: TRBJ2-1; V gene: TRBV5-1; CDR3 protein: CASSSGLAGYNEQFF
J gene: TRBJ1-1; V gene: TRBV7-3; CDR3 protein: CASSLNPGRNTEAFF
J gene: TRBJ2-7; V gene: TRBV28; CDR3 protein: CASNPETGRNHEQYF
J gene: TRBJ2-5; V gene: TRBV6-6; CDR3 protein: CASSPQETQYF
J gene: TRBJ2-5; V gene: TRBV11-2; CDR3 protein: CASSPHEQETQYF
J gene: TRBJ2-3; V gene: TRBV10-2; CDR3 protein: CASSAGVFPDTQYF
J gene: TRBJ1-1; V gene: TRBV6-1; CDR3 protein: CATQGTANSEAFF
J gene: TRBJ2-1; V gene: TRBV7-9; CDR3 protein: CASSSGSLAGTYNEQFF
J gene: TRBJ1-2; V gene: TRBV28; CDR3 protein: CASSLPGTGKARGYTF
J gene: TRBJ2-1; V gene: TRBV7-9; CDR3 protein: CASSFLGLVYNEQFF
J gene: TRBJ2-7; V gene: TRBV19; CDR3 protein: CASSITPGQGSYEQYF
J gene: TRBJ2-3; V gene: TRBV27; CDR3 protein: CASSPRFTSGRDTQYF
J gene: TRBJ2-5; V gene: TRBV6-5; CDR3 protein: CASSASSGQETQYF
J gene: TRBJ2-1; V gene: TRBV5-1; CDR3 protein: CASSSRDRGVYKQFF
J gene: TRBJ2-3; V gene: TRBV28; CDR3 protein: CASTPIGGPSTDTQYF
J gene: TRBJ1-2; V gene: TRBV7-9; CDR3 protein: CASRSGQGVHGYTF
J gene: TRBJ2-3; V gene: TRBV19; CDR3 protein: CASKRTGTGHTDTQYF
J gene: TRBJ2-5; V gene: TRBV29-1; CDR3 protein: CSVHPDGKETQYF
J gene: TRBJ1-2; V gene: TRBV5-6; CDR3 protein: CASSFTKTGGSGYTF
J gene: TRBJ1-1; V gene: TRBV27; CDR3 protein: CASSLSARQGASEAFF
J gene: TRBJ2-7; V gene: TRBV5-6; CDR3 protein: CASQSGVGVFSYEQYF
J gene: TRBJ1-5; V gene: TRBV28; CDR3 protein: CASTYLGGANQPQHF